Below, 29 T cell receptor beta chains from the same sample are listed, as sequenced in a study of response to subunit inactivated influenza vaccine. TCRdb itself ran the RT-PCR reads through MiXCR, one entry per CDR3 protein. The repertoire has around 150,000 distinct CDR3 sequences, approximately 11% of them found once; the top ten carry 9.5% to 15%. Sequenced here: non-naive T cells sorted from PBMCs, sampled 35 to 45 days after vaccination. These receptors all stem from a man in his fifties who received an inactivated influenza vaccine.

The V call is TRBV7-3, the J call TRBJ2-1; D possibly corresponds to TRBD2 (5 bases). The CDR3 has 13 residues. Trimming took 5 bases from V and 8 from J, leaving 13 bases between them. The germline CDR1 and CDR2 sequences are SGHTA and FQGTGA. The CDR3 protein is CASSPGPGDEQFF. CDR3 sequence (DNA): TGTGCCAGCAGCCCAGGACCCGGGGATGAGCAGTTCTTC. The whole variable domain, filled in from reference TRBV7-3 and TRBJ2-1, reads GAGVSQTPSNKVTEKGKYVELRCDPISGHTALYWYRQSLGQGPEFLIYFQGTGAADDSGLPNDRFFAVRPEGSVSTLKIQRTERGDSAVYLCASSPGPGDEQFFGPGTRLTVL.

The table lists this clonotype with a few counts. This chain uses TRBV20-1 with TRBJ1-1, with 8 bases lining up with TRBD1. This CDR3 is built from 15 residues. The trim removed 2 bases at V and 6 bases at J, leaving 11 bases unmatched. Germline loops: CDR1 DFQATT, CDR2 SNEGSKA (reference sequence). In DNA form, the CDR3 reads TGCAGTGCTAGAACTAAAGGGGACAGGTATTCTGAAGCTTTCTTT. Its translation: CSARTKGDRYSEAFF.

This clonotype was counted a few times. The genes are TRBV20-1 and TRBJ2-7; unclear D gene. CDR1 and CDR2 (germline): DFQATT, SNEGSKA (reference sequence). CDR3 length equals 14 residues. V was clipped by 2 bases and J by 0 bases, with 11 bases between them. The CDR3 is CSARIRRVSYEQYF. The CDR3 DNA reads as TGCAGTGCTAGAATTCGACGGGTCTCCTACGAGCAGTACTTC.

This clonotype was found many times. The chain couples TRBV6-5 to TRBJ2-2; unclear D gene. The CDR3 is 13 amino acids. Germline CDR1 and CDR2: MNHEY and SVGAGI. V was pared by 3 bases and J by 4 bases, with 6 bases between. The CDR3 nucleotides are TGTGCCAGCAGTTATTTTGGCACCGGGGAGCTGTTTTTT. Residues: CASSYFGTGELFF.

This sequence joins TRBV2 and TRBJ2-4; either TRBD1 or TRBD2 may fit D (5 bases each). The V end lost 5 bases, the J end lost 11 bases, and 16 bases lay between the germline ends. The length of the CDR3 is 13 residues. The germline V gene has CDR1 SNHLY and CDR2 FYNNEI. The CDR3 here is CASSTGDVLVQYF. The CDR3 DNA is TGTGCCAGCAGTACCGGGGACGTATTGGTTCAGTACTTC. Full variable domain (outside the CDR3, taken from reference TRBV2 and TRBJ2-4): EPEVTQTPSHQVTQMGQEVILRCVPISNHLYFYWYRQILGQKVEFLVSFYNNEISEKSEIFDDQFSVERPDGSNFTLKIRSTKLEDSAMYFCASSTGDVLVQYFGAGTRLSVL.

In this sample, this clonotype turned up many times. This chain connects TRBV7-6 to TRBJ2-1; no clear D. The CDR3 totals 13 residues. Trimming pared 5 bases from V and 0 bases from J, leaving 5 bases between. Germline V gene data show CDR1 as SGHVS and CDR2 as FNYEAQ. CDR3 region: CASSPSSYNEQFF. The CDR3 nucleotides are TGTGCCAGCAGCCCGAGCTCCTACAATGAGCAGTTCTTC. Using reference TRBV7-6 and TRBJ2-1 for the parts outside the CDR3, the full variable domain is GAGVSQSPRYKVTKRGQDVALRCDPISGHVSLYWYRQALGQGPEFLTYFNYEAQQDKSGLPNDRFSAERPEGSISTLTIQRTEQRDSAMYRCASSPSSYNEQFFGPGTRLTVL.

Regarding this clonotype: This may arise from a read error, as a much more abundant clone is one base away. The rearrangement uses TRBV9 and TRBJ2-5; no definite D call. Germline V CDR1 and CDR2: SGDLS, YYNGEE. V dropped 0 bases and J dropped 2 bases, with 8 bases sitting between them. The CDR3 sequence is 14 residues long. CDR3 DNA sequence: TGTGCCAGCAGCGTAGAGGTGGGGCAAGAGACCCAGTACTTC. Its translation: CASSVEVGQETQYF.

This chain uses TRBV12-3 or TRBV12-4 with TRBJ2-5; no firm D call. CDR3 size: 14 residues. The ends were cut back, 2 bases at V and 1 base at J, with 8 bases in the middle. CDR3 in DNA: TGTGCCAGCAGTTTAATCGCCCTCCAAGAGACCCAGTACTTC. This sequence encodes CASSLIALQETQYF.

In this sample, this clonotype turned up a few times. This sequence joins TRBV11-2 and TRBJ1-5; perhaps TRBD1 as D (6 bases). CDR3 size: 15 residues. CDR1 is SGHAT, CDR2 FQNNGV, per germline. V lost 4 bases, J lost 2 bases, and 12 bases lay in between. This CDR3 is CASSSGVHGNQPQHF. CDR3 sequence (DNA): TGTGCCAGCAGCTCAGGGGTCCATGGCAATCAGCCCCAGCATTTT.

This clonotype was observed at least ten times. This chain connects TRBV24-1 to TRBJ1-2; unclear D gene. The CDR3 is 13 residues long. Germline CDR1 is KGHDR and CDR2 is SFDVKD. Trimming removed 0 bases from V and 5 bases from J, with 6 bases in between. CDR3 in DNA: TGTGCCACCAGTGATTTGTACGGGTATGGCTACACCTTC. It specifies CATSDLYGYGYTF.

In its sample, this clonotype was seen many times. The CDR3 nucleotides are TGCGCCAGCAGCCGAACAGCGTTCTACGAGCAGTACTTC. Translated: CASSRTAFYEQYF. The J gene is TRBJ2-7, the V gene TRBV4-1; D remains ambiguous. The CDR3 loop spans 13 amino acids. The V end lost 4 bases, the J end lost 3 bases, and 10 bases lay between the germline ends. CDR1 and CDR2 (germline): MGHRA, YSYEKL.

This clonotype was found a few times. This chain links TRBV2 with TRBJ2-7; 7 bases fit TRBD1. CDR1 is SNHLY, CDR2 FYNNEI, per germline. The CDR3 has 14 residues. V dropped 5 bases and J dropped 2; count of bases not matched to a gene: 6. CDR3 DNA: TGTGCCAGCAGTTTGGACAGGCGAACCTACGAGCAGTACTTC. Amino acids: CASSLDRRTYEQYF.

This clonotype occurred a few times. The V gene is TRBV7-6, the J gene TRBJ2-1, with 10 bases matching TRBD2. V lost 5 bases and J lost 0; bases outside the gene matches: 13. Germline V lookup: CDR1 SGHVS, CDR2 FNYEAQ. This CDR3 has 19 amino acids. CDR3 sequence (DNA): TGTGCCAGCAGCGCGGGTCCTAGCGGGAGATCCAGCTCCTACAATGAGCAGTTCTTC. Its translation is CASSAGPSGRSSSYNEQFF.

This clonotype has at least ten counts. The V gene is TRBV10-3, the J gene TRBJ1-5; D is unresolved. Trimming shortened V by 8 bases and J by 7 bases, and 15 bases separated the two germline ends. The CDR3 runs 13 residues. The germline V gene encodes CDR1 ENHRY and CDR2 SYGVKD. DNA for the CDR3: TGTGCCATCCGGGCCGTACATGGACAGCCCCAGCATTTT. Translation: CAIRAVHGQPQHF.

This clonotype has a count of ten or more. The gene calls are TRBV7-2 and TRBJ1-6; 11 nucleotides line up with TRBD1. This CDR3 is built from 16 residues. Germline CDR1 is SGHTA and CDR2 is FQGNSA. Trimming took 1 base from V and 9 from J; bases not matched to a gene: 5. CDR3 sequence reads: CASSLGGTGGSSPLHF. CDR3 sequence (DNA): TGTGCCAGCAGCTTAGGTGGGACAGGGGGTAGTTCACCCCTCCACTTT.

This chain joins TRBV7-9 and TRBJ1-1; the match to TRBD1 covers 8 bases. There are 16 residues in the CDR3. V dropped 3 bases and J dropped 5; count of bases not matched to a gene: 11. The V gene's germline CDR1 is SEHNR and CDR2 FQNEAQ (reference sequence). CDR3 sequence (DNA): TGTGCCAGCAGCTTGGGGACAGGCGGGAAGGGGACTGAAGCTTTCTTT. Protein sequence: CASSLGTGGKGTEAFF.

This clonotype showed up just a few times. The CDR3 sequence: CASSLRGHQNTEAFF. Here the CDR3 DNA reads TGTGCCAGCAGCTTAAGGGGTCATCAGAACACTGAAGCTTTCTTT. The chain links TRBV7-2 to TRBJ1-1; possible D gene TRBD1, 5 bases. Germline lookup yields CDR1 SGHTA and CDR2 FQGNSA. Trimming shortened V by 2 bases and J by 1 base, and 11 bases separated the two germline ends. The CDR3 covers 15 residues.

A remark on this clonotype: At one end the junction does not follow the germline gene, possibly because of a read error. The rearrangement links TRBV29-1 to TRBJ2-5; the D is unclear. Germline V gives CDR1 SQVTM, CDR2 ANQGSEA. The CDR3 extends over 9 amino acids. The CDR3 region is CSVEQETNF. The CDR3 DNA follows: TGCAGCGTTGAACAGGAGACGAACTTC.

The chain carries TRBV6-1 and TRBJ1-1; D unclear. The V and J ends lost 5 bases and 1 base respectively, with 8 bases between them. The germline V gene has CDR1 MNHNS and CDR2 SASEGT. This CDR3 region has 13 residues. CDR3 DNA sequence: TGTGCCAGCAGTAGAAACAGGAACACTGAAGCTTTCTTT. This gives the protein CASSRNRNTEAFF.

This rearrangement joins TRBV4-2 to TRBJ2-1, with 7 bases identical to TRBD2. J was trimmed by 5 bases and V by 4 bases; bases with no gene match: 8. The CDR3 is 15 amino acids. Germline assignment: CDR1 LGHNA and CDR2 YNFKEQ. CDR3 nucleotides: TGTGCCAGCAGCCCCACCACAGCGGGAAACAATGAGCAGTTCTTC. Amino acid sequence: CASSPTTAGNNEQFF.

This clonotype was recorded at least ten times. The rearrangement links TRBV2 to TRBJ1-3; a possible D gene is TRBD1 (5 bases). There are 14 residues in the CDR3. Trimming left V 2 bases short and J 4 bases short, with 9 bases between. Germline V gene lookup returns CDR1 SNHLY and CDR2 FYNNEI. CDR3 sequence: CASSESGSGNTIYF. In nucleotides, the CDR3 is TGTGCCAGCAGTGAATCAGGGTCAGGAAACACCATATATTTT.

This clonotype was observed a few times. The chain carries TRBV6-5 and TRBJ1-5; tentative D call: TRBD1 (6 bases). Trimming removed 5 bases at V and 5 bases at J, with 16 bases between. The CDR3 extends over 15 amino acids. Germline V gene sequence: CDR1 MNHEY, CDR2 SVGAGI. The CDR3 region is CASSNRGAGDQPQHF. The CDR3 nucleotides read TGTGCCAGCAGTAACCGGGGGGCTGGAGATCAGCCCCAGCATTTT.

This clonotype was seen a few times. The chain carries TRBV20-1 and TRBJ1-5; 8 positions match TRBD1. The germline V gene has CDR1 DFQATT and CDR2 SNEGSKA (reference sequence). The CDR3 sequence is 15 residues long. The ends lost 2 bases at V and 4 bases at J; junction bases unmatched: 7. The CDR3 loop is CSARHLQGGNQPQHF. The CDR3 DNA reads as TGCAGTGCTAGACATCTACAGGGGGGAAATCAGCCCCAGCATTTT.

The CDR3 protein is CASTTPGQIKMTQYF. The DNA for the CDR3 is TGTGCCAGCACAACACCGGGACAGATCAAGATGACCCAGTACTTC. This chain connects TRBV6-2 or TRBV6-3 to TRBJ2-5; TRBD1 agrees at 7 bases. CDR1 is MNHEY, CDR2 SVGEGT, per germline. CDR3 length equals 15 residues. Trimming removed 7 bases from V and 7 bases from J; junction bases left unmatched: 15.

The DNA for the CDR3 is TGTGCCAGCAGCCCGGGACAGGGGGATGGCTACACCTTC. Residues: CASSPGQGDGYTF. This chain connects TRBV28 to TRBJ1-2; the match to TRBD1 covers 11 bases. The trim removed 6 bases at V and 6 bases at J, leaving 3 bases unmatched. The CDR3 runs 13 residues. Looked up from germline, CDR1 is MDHEN and CDR2 is SYDVKM.

The rearrangement links TRBV7-3 to TRBJ2-1; D may be TRBD2 (5 bases). Germline CDR1 and CDR2: SGHTA and FQGTGA. V was shortened by 1 base and J by 5 bases, with 12 bases between the two germline ends. The CDR3 runs to 15 residues. The CDR3 spells CASSLRRGPNNEQFF. CDR3 in DNA: TGTGCCAGCAGCTTAAGGCGAGGGCCTAACAATGAGCAGTTCTTC.

The sample holds a few counts of this clonotype. The chain is built from TRBV7-8 and TRBJ1-2; D is ambiguous. This CDR3 spans 16 amino acids. The germline V and J ends were trimmed by 0 bases and 3 bases, with 14 bases remaining between them. Germline V gene data show CDR1 as SGHVS and CDR2 as FQNEAQ. For the CDR3, the DNA is TGTGCCAGCAGCTTAGCGCTAAACAGACTCTACTATGGCTACACCTTC. Amino acid sequence: CASSLALNRLYYGYTF.

This clonotype was observed many times. The chain combines TRBV29-1 with TRBJ2-3, with 8 bases lining up with TRBD2. V trimming: 5 bases; J trimming: 2 bases; junction bases outside the gene matches: 12. CDR1 and CDR2 from the germline V gene are SQVTM and ANQGSEA. The CDR3 has 16 amino acids. In nucleotides, the CDR3 is TGCAGCGTTCTTGGGGGGGTAGCGGGGATCACAGATACGCAGTATTTT. Translating it yields CSVLGGVAGITDTQYF.

The chain employs TRBV9 and TRBJ1-5; no firm D call. This CDR3 has 15 amino acids. CDR1 and CDR2 (germline): SGDLS, YYNGEE. Trimming shortened V by 0 bases and J by 1 base, and 8 bases separated the two germline ends. The CDR3, as DNA: TGTGCCAGCAGCGTAGACCCGTCCAGCAATCAGCCCCAGCATTTT. Translating it yields CASSVDPSSNQPQHF.